This TCR beta chain comes out of a study of PD-1 blockade in classical Hodgkin lymphoma. The CDR3 is made up of 14 amino acids. After removal of 5 bases from V and 5 bases from J, the junction contained 9 bases not matched to a gene. CDR1 is LNHDA, CDR2 SQIVND, per germline (reference sequence). Libraries were prepared by immunoSEQ multiplex PCR; TCRdb keeps only in-frame clonotypes and omits some of them. The sample lists about 31,000 clones, roughly four fifths occurring once. The time point is: cycle 4 day 1 (C4D1), after 5 to 7 weeks of nivolumab. After autologous stem cell transplantation all patients relapsed, and prior brentuximab vedotin exposure differed between cohorts.

Sequencing was performed on peripheral blood mononuclear cells (PBMCs), taken before the fourth cycle of nivolumab. The sequence derives from a human donor with classical Hodgkin lymphoma. V is TRBV19 and J is TRBJ2-7, with 7 bases aligning to TRBD1. The CDR3: CASSETGSGHEQYF. CDR3 sequence (DNA): TGTGCCAGTAGTGAGACAGGGTCTGGCCACGAGCAGTACTTC.